The count of the clone carrying this TCR beta chain is one. As yet, its antigen is unknown. 60 Vbeta and 13 Jbeta primers were used in PCR. The protocol was immunoSEQ multiplex PCR, while the TCRdb copy is restricted to in-frame clones and leaves out a portion. Of about 180,000 clones listed, 75% to 85% are singletons. This entry belongs to a study of cytomegalovirus exposure and HLA in healthy donors. Study results and limitations: Owing to their indistinguishability, certain V segments, notably TRBV6-2 and TRBV6-3, were excluded. Researchers reported in a later analysis that common viral pathogens appeared linked to several top clusters.

CDR1 is SQVTM, CDR2 ANQGSEA, per germline. The CDR3 length is 13 residues. Trimming took 5 bases from V and 6 from J, leaving 14 bases between them. This receptor was obtained from a girl aged 2 to 9 in good health and CMV-seropositive. The chain carries TRBV29-1 and TRBJ2-1, with a possible D match to TRBD2 (6 bases). Specimen: PBMCs. The CDR3 is CSVSPYGGNEQFF. The DNA for the CDR3 is TGCAGCGTTTCACCTTACGGGGGCAATGAGCAGTTCTTC.